The clone carrying this T cell receptor (beta chain) has a count of ten or more. Its antigen remains unknown. In making diagnoses, clinical symptoms, serum thyroxine and TRAb, thyroid ultrasound and orbital computed tomography were all used. The data were taken from a study of T cells in Graves' hyperthyroidism and ophthalmopathy. The CDR3 runs to 10 residues. The germline V and J ends were trimmed by 7 bases and 2 bases, with 2 bases remaining between them. RNA transcripts provided the source from which TCR beta CDR3 regions were amplified. Primed by the HTBI set, a first-round RT-PCR was run on the TCR CDR3. MiXCR, run by TCRdb on the multiplex PCR reads, gives a single entry per CDR3 protein. The sample carries over 400,000 distinct CDR3 sequences, under 15% recorded once. Notes on the study in general: Most thyroid-expanded clonotypes above 0.001 were also found in blood. The model identified upcoming ophthalmopathy a median 6.5 months ahead of onset.

Sequenced material: blood. This chain links TRBV12-3 or TRBV12-4 with TRBJ1-1; D is undetermined. The receptor comes from a man aged 18-30 years with Graves' ophthalmopathy. Here the CDR3 DNA reads TGTGCCAGCATTAACACTGAAGCTTTCTTT. Translated: CASINTEAFF.